The clone carrying this T cell receptor beta chain was found a few times. Its antigen remains unidentified. V shed 6 bases and J 1 base; nucleotides not matched to a gene: 7. The CDR3 sequence is 15 residues long. Germline loops: CDR1 LGHNT, CDR2 FRNRAP. This specimen comes from a study of post-analysis software for immune sequencing data. Overall study findings and caveats: When the samples were clustered directly with F measure, those that had been prepared in the same batch showed strong co-clustering. Significantly decreased normalized Chao1 diversity was recorded for multiple sclerosis patients relative to controls. The study found TRBV5-6, TRBV5-1 and TRBV20-1 among five TRBV segments more frequent in patients than controls.

Libraries were made from TCR beta cDNA, and they carried unique molecular identifiers. Yield was roughly 0.5 million cDNA molecules from around 1 to 10 million T cells. MiXCR, run by TCRdb on the PCR reads, gives a single entry per CDR3 protein. The table lists 350,000 to 450,000 distinct CDR3 sequences, roughly 40% of them singletons. Sample: blood. This TCR came from a girl between 2 and 10 years old with multiple sclerosis. This chain joins TRBV12-5 and TRBJ2-3; 7 bases map to TRBD1. DNA of the CDR3: TGTGCTAGTGGCTTTGGGGACAGCCGCACAGATACGCAGTATTTT. Protein product: CASGFGDSRTDTQYF.